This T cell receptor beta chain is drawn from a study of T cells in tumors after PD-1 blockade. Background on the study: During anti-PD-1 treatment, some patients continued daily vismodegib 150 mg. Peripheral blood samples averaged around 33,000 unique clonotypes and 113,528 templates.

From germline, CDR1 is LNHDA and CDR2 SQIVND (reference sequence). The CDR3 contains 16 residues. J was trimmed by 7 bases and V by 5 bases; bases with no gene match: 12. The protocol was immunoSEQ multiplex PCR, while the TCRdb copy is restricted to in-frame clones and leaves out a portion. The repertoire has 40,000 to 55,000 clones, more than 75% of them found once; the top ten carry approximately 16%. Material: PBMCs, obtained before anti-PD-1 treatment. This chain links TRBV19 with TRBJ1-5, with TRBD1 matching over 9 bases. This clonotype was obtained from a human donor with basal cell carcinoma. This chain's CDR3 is CASSLPGQGLGQPQHF. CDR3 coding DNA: TGTGCCAGTAGTCTTCCGGGACAGGGTCTGGGGCAGCCCCAGCATTTT.